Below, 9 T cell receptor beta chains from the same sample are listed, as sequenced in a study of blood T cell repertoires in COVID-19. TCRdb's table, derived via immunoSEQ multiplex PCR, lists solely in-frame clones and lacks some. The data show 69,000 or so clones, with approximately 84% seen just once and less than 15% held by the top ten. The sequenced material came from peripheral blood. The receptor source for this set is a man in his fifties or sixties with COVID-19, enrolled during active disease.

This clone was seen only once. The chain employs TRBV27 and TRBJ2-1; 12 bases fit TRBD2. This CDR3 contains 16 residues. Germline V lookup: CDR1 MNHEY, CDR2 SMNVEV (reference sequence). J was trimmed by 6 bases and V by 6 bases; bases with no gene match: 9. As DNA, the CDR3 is TGTGCCAGCAGCCGGACTAGCGGGGCGCCGGGCAATGAGCAGTTCTTC. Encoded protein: CASSRTSGAPGNEQFF.

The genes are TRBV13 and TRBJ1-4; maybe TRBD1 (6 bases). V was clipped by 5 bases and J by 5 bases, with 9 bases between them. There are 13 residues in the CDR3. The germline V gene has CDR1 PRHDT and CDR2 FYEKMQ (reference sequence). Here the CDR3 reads CASSTGTNEKLFF. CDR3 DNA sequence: TGTGCCAGCAGCACCGGGACAAATGAAAAACTGTTTTTT.

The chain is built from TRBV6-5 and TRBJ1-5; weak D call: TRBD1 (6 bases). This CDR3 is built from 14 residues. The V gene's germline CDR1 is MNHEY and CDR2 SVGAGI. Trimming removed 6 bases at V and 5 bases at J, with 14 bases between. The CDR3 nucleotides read TGTGCCAGCAGAATTACCCAGGGGTATCAGCCCCAGCATTTT. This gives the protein CASRITQGYQPQHF.

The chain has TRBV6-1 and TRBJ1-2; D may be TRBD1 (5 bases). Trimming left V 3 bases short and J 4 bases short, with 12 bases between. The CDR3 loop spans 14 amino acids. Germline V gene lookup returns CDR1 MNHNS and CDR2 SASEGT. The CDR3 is CASSDRVQSYGYTF. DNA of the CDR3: TGTGCCAGCAGTGACAGGGTTCAATCCTATGGCTACACCTTC.

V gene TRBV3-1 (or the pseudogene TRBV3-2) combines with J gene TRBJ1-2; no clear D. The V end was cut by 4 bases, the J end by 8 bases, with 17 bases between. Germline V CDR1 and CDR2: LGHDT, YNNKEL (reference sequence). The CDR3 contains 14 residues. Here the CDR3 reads CASSPSTRSRGYTF. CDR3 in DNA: TGTGCCAGCAGCCCGAGCACTCGCTCTCGGGGCTACACCTTC.

The CDR3 sequence is CASSLENEQFF. CDR3 nucleotide sequence: TGTGCCAGCAGTTTGGAGAATGAGCAGTTCTTC. The chain combines TRBV12-3 or TRBV12-4 with TRBJ2-1; D is unclear. Deletions cut 3 bases from V and 7 bases from J, with 4 bases between. The CDR3 length is 11 residues.

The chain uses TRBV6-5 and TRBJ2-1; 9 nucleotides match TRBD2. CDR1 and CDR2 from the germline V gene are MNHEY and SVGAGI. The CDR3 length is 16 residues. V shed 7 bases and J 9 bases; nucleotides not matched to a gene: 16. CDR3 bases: TGTGCCAGCATTTCCTCGATCGGCGGGGGGGCGGGTGAGCAGTTCTTC. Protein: CASISSIGGGAGEQFF.

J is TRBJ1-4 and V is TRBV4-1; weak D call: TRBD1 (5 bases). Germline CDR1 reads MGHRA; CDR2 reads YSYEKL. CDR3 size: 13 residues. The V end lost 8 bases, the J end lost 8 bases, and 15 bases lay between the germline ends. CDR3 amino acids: CASARVGEEKLFF. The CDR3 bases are TGCGCCAGCGCCAGGGTTGGAGAAGAAAAACTGTTTTTT.

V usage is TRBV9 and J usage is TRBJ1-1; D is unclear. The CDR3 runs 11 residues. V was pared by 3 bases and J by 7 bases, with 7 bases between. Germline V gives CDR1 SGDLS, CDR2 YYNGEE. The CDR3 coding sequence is TGTGCCAGCAGCGCCGGACTTGAAGCTTTCTTT. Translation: CASSAGLEAFF.